Each of the 23 T cell receptor beta chains below was sequenced from the same sample in a study of blood T cells in healthy people across ages. It was with a sample-barcoded 5' primer and a J-beta primer mix that a second PCR of roughly 6 to 12 cycles was run. One entry per CDR3 protein results from TCRdb running MiXCR on the 5' RACE reads. The data contain fewer than 700,000 distinct CDR3 sequences, 40% to 45% of them singletons. Sequenced sample: blood. These receptors came from an elderly man in good health.

This clonotype has just a few counts. The V gene is TRBV27, the J gene TRBJ2-5, with a tentative D call TRBD2 (6 bases). Trimming pared 5 bases from V and 3 bases from J, leaving 13 bases between. CDR3 length equals 14 residues. From germline, CDR1 is MNHEY and CDR2 SMNVEV (reference sequence). The CDR3 here is CASSLRTTKETQYF. The CDR3 DNA follows: TGTGCCAGCAGTCTACGGACTACCAAAGAGACCCAGTACTTC.

The chain recombines TRBV5-1 with TRBJ1-3, with 8 bases matching TRBD1. Trimming cost V 0 bases and J 0 bases; bases outside gene matches: 5. Germline V gene data show CDR1 as SGHRS and CDR2 as YFSETQ. The CDR3 has 17 residues. The CDR3 region is CASSLGVDRGSGNTIYF. The DNA for the CDR3 is TGCGCCAGCAGCTTGGGGGTCGACAGGGGCTCTGGAAACACCATATATTTT.

The chain links TRBV3-1 to TRBJ2-7; no clear D. The CDR3 contains 12 residues. The germline CDR1 and CDR2 sequences are LGHDT and YNNKEL (reference sequence). V lost 4 bases and J 6 bases, leaving 10 bases between the germline ends. The CDR3 coding sequence is TGTGCCAGCAGCCGGGAAGGATCCGAGCAGTACTTC. The encoded protein is CASSREGSEQYF.

The CDR3 region has the DNA TGCGCCAGCAGCCAAGATCAGGGTAACGGCTATGGCTACACCTTC. It specifies CASSQDQGNGYGYTF. The rearrangement uses TRBV4-3 and TRBJ1-2, with D perhaps TRBD1 (5 bases). The V end lost 0 bases, the J end lost 4 bases, and 12 bases lay between the germline ends. The germline V gene encodes CDR1 LGHNA and CDR2 YSLEER. There are 15 residues in the CDR3.

Turning to this clonotype: With a much larger clone just one base away, this may be a read error. The rearrangement links TRBV7-2 to TRBJ1-1; D unclear. Germline CDR1 SGHTA, CDR2 FQGNSA. The CDR3 sequence is 13 residues long. The CDR3 region has the DNA TGTGTCAGCAGCTTAGGATCCAACACTGAAGCTTTCTTT. This sequence encodes CVSSLGSNTEAFF. The full variable domain, with the rest looked up from reference TRBV7-2 and TRBJ1-1, is GAGVSQSPSNKVTEKGKDVELRCDPISGHTALYWYRQSLGQGLEFLIYFQGNSAPDKSGLPSDRFSAERTGGSVSTLTIQRTQQEDSAVYLCVSSLGSNTEAFFGQGTRLTVV.

This clonotype has only a few counts. This sequence joins TRBV24-1 and TRBJ1-2; D is uncertain. V was pared by 1 base and J by 8 bases, with 10 bases between. CDR1 KGHDR and CDR2 SFDVKD come from the germline V gene. The CDR3 has 13 residues. CDR3 region: CATSDFRASGYTF. CDR3 nucleotide sequence: TGTGCCACCAGTGATTTTAGGGCCAGCGGCTACACCTTC.

The chain recombines TRBV5-5 with TRBJ2-1; tentatively, D is TRBD2 (6 bases). Germline values: CDR1 SGHKS, CDR2 YYEKEE (reference sequence). V was trimmed by 3 bases and J by 9 bases, leaving 13 bases between them. CDR3 size: 13 residues. CDR3 in amino acids: CASSSLGLPEQFF. In DNA form, the CDR3 reads TGTGCCAGCAGCTCACTGGGACTCCCTGAGCAGTTCTTC.

This clonotype was recorded a few times. The CDR3 DNA follows: TGCAGTGCTAGAGCCAATAACAGGGCCCATGAGCAGTTCTTC. Amino acid sequence: CSARANNRAHEQFF. The chain uses TRBV20-1 and TRBJ2-1; weak D call: TRBD1 (6 bases). The CDR3 totals 14 residues. The V end was cut by 1 base, the J end by 8 bases, with 15 bases between. CDR1 is DFQATT, CDR2 SNEGSKA, per germline (reference sequence).

This clonotype has more than one count but fewer than ten. The genes are TRBV7-2 and TRBJ2-7, with D maybe TRBD2 (6 bases). This CDR3 has 14 amino acids. Germline V lookup: CDR1 SGHTA, CDR2 FQGNSA. The V and J ends lost 5 bases and 0 bases respectively, with 11 bases between them. CDR3 bases: TGTGCCAGCAGCATTAGCGGCCGCTCCTACGAGCAGTACTTC. It translates to CASSISGRSYEQYF.

This clonotype showed up just a few times. The chain is built from TRBV9 and TRBJ2-2; 7 nucleotides match TRBD2. The junction had 7 bases not matched to a gene; V was cut back by 5 bases and J by 3 bases. This CDR3 is built from 15 residues. Germline values: CDR1 SGDLS, CDR2 YYNGEE. CDR3 sequence (DNA): TGTGCCAGCAGGGGCTCCGCGGGAGACACCGGGGAGCTGTTTTTT. Protein: CASRGSAGDTGELFF.

This clonotype was detected only a few times. The chain carries TRBV6-6 and TRBJ2-7; D perhaps matches TRBD1 (6 bases). The CDR3 extends over 16 amino acids. Trimming pared 6 bases from V and 6 bases from J, leaving 24 bases between. CDR1 and CDR2 (germline): MNHNY, SVGAGI (reference sequence). CDR3 sequence reads: CASRSNIGGVRGEQYF. The DNA for the CDR3 is TGTGCCAGCAGGTCCAACATAGGGGGTGTCCGTGGCGAGCAGTACTTC.

There are a few counts of this clonotype. The rearrangement uses TRBV7-9 and TRBJ2-4, with D hard to call. Matching the DNA end better, TRBJ2-7 makes the J call doubtful. Germline loops: CDR1 SEHNR, CDR2 FQNEAQ (reference sequence). This CDR3 has 13 residues. DNA of the CDR3: TGTGCCAGCAGTTCTGCCCCCGGCAACGAGCAGTACTTC. It translates to CASSSAPGNEQYF.

With regard to this clonotype: The junction departs from germline at one end; a sequencing error may be responsible. This rearrangement joins TRBV20-1 to TRBJ1-6, with D possibly TRBD1 on 5 matching bases. Germline assignment: CDR1 DFQATT and CDR2 SNEGSKA (reference sequence). This CDR3 has 14 residues. The CDR3 region has the DNA TGCAGTGCGCACCGAGCAGGGATCAATTCACCCTTCCACTTT. Translating gives CSAHRAGINSPFHF.

This chain connects TRBV6-6 to TRBJ2-5, with no clear D. V was pared by 5 bases and J by 4 bases, with 5 bases between. From germline, CDR1 is MNHNY and CDR2 SVGAGI (reference sequence). This CDR3 region has 11 residues. The CDR3 is CASSIAETQYF. For the CDR3, the DNA is TGTGCCAGCAGTATAGCAGAGACCCAGTACTTC.

With respect to this clonotype: The junction differs from germline at one of its ends, possibly a read error. The chain uses TRBV18 and TRBJ2-7, with D perhaps matching TRBD1 (5 bases). CDR3 length equals 13 residues. Germline V CDR1 and CDR2: KGHSH, LQKENI. The CDR3 reads CASAPGQSYEQYF. The CDR3 DNA follows: TGTGCCAGCGCACCAGGGCAGTCCTACGAGCAGTACTTC. The full variable domain, with the rest looked up from reference TRBV18 and TRBJ2-7, is NAGVMQNPRHLVRRRGQEARLRCSPMKGHSHVYWYRQLPEEGLKFMVYLQKENIIDESGMPKERFSAEFPKEGPSILRIQQVVRGDSAAYFCASAPGQSYEQYFGPGTRLTVT.

The chain uses TRBV6-1 and TRBJ2-2; D is perhaps TRBD1 (6 bases). CDR1 is MNHNS and CDR2 is SASEGT in the germline V gene. CDR3 length: 15 amino acids. Deletions cut 6 bases from V and 2 bases from J, with 13 bases between. CDR3 DNA: TGTGCCAGCAGCGCCGGGACATTTAACACCGGGGAGCTGTTTTTT. This gives the protein CASSAGTFNTGELFF.

The rearrangement uses TRBV20-1 and TRBJ2-3; the D is unclear. Between the trimmed V and J ends, which lost 6 bases and 8 bases, there was a span of 12 bases. The CDR3 is made up of 11 amino acids. CDR1 is DFQATT and CDR2 is SNEGSKA in the germline V gene (reference sequence). The CDR3 loop reads CSAFWVGTQYF. CDR3 nucleotide sequence: TGCAGTGCCTTTTGGGTCGGTACGCAGTATTTT.

The gene calls are TRBV12-3 or TRBV12-4 and TRBJ2-3, with TRBD2 matching 13 bases. This CDR3 spans 16 amino acids. The junction had 7 bases not matched to a gene; V was cut back by 5 bases and J by 5 bases. CDR3: CASSPTSGGGGDTQYF. CDR3 nucleotide sequence: TGTGCCAGCAGTCCTACTAGCGGGGGGGGCGGAGATACGCAGTATTTT.

This clonotype showed up just a few times. The chain combines TRBV20-1 with TRBJ2-3, with 9 bases aligning to TRBD1. The CDR3 covers 15 residues. Germline V gene sequence: CDR1 DFQATT, CDR2 SNEGSKA (reference sequence). The ends lost 2 bases at V and 3 bases at J; junction bases unmatched: 6. This CDR3 is CSARKTGGVTDTQYF. CDR3 nucleotide sequence: TGCAGTGCTAGAAAAACAGGGGGCGTAACAGATACGCAGTATTTT.

Comments on this clonotype: At one end, the junction sequence differs from germline, possibly due to a read error. In DNA form, the CDR3 reads TGTGCCGGCAGGGACACCGGGACAAGCTATGGCTACACCTTC. As protein: CAGRDTGTSYGYTF. This chain connects TRBV25-1 to TRBJ1-2; D perhaps matches TRBD1 (6 bases). Germline values: CDR1 MGHDK, CDR2 SYGVNS. This CDR3 contains 14 residues.

The chain recombines TRBV7-2 with TRBJ1-5; tentative D call: TRBD1 (6 bases). The CDR3 runs 15 residues. Germline V gene lookup returns CDR1 SGHTA and CDR2 FQGNSA. The V end lost 4 bases, the J end lost 11 bases, and 21 bases lay between the germline ends. CDR3 DNA sequence: TGTGCCAGCAGCTCCCGTACAGGGTCCCTCTCGACCCAGCATTTT. The encoded protein is CASSSRTGSLSTQHF.

The V gene is TRBV5-1, the J gene TRBJ2-3; 8 bases are a match to TRBD1. The length of the CDR3 is 16 residues. Germline trimming cut 5 bases from V and 5 bases from J; bases unmatched to any gene: 13. The germline V gene has CDR1 SGHRS and CDR2 YFSETQ. Here the CDR3 DNA reads TGCGCCAGCAGAATGACAGGGGCTGGGGTTGGAGATACGCAGTATTTT. This translates into CASRMTGAGVGDTQYF.

This clonotype has at least ten counts. The V call is TRBV28, the J call TRBJ2-1; TRBD2 agrees at 8 bases. With 6 bases clipped from V and 0 bases from J, the junction kept 7 bases outside the gene matches. CDR3 length equals 16 residues. Germline-derived CDR1 and CDR2 are MDHEN and SYDVKM. The CDR3 coding sequence is TGTGCCAGCAGCCCGTTAGCGGGAAGCTCCTACAATGAGCAGTTCTTC. It specifies CASSPLAGSSYNEQFF.